This TCR beta chain was sequenced during a study of cytomegalovirus exposure and HLA in healthy donors. Whole-study results and caveats: Several V segments, TRBV6-2 and TRBV6-3 among them, could not be told apart and were dropped. Sequencing likely generated an artifact that appeared as a cluster of highly shared sequence variants. Upon later analysis, TCR association rates were observed to vary by HLA locus, being highest for DRB1 and lowest for HLA-C.

In the PCR, 60 Vbeta and 13 Jbeta primers were used. Study processing details: In a later analysis, the count reached about 82 million unique TCR beta chains, with about 11 million shared. TCRdb's copy holds only in-frame clones and misses some; the assay was immunoSEQ multiplex PCR. For V, J and clone size, that table is used; D and trimming come from the DNA. The table shows roughly 120,000 clones, with around 80% occurring only once. This CDR3 is 17 amino acids long. The germline gives CDR1 MGHRA, CDR2 YSYEKL. J was trimmed by 0 bases and V by 4 bases; bases with no gene match: 7. Of note for this clone: Antigen unknown.

The sequencing sample was made of PBMCs. The chain uses TRBV4-1 and TRBJ2-1; 9 bases are shared with TRBD1. This TCR was recovered from a young woman in good health and CMV-seronegative. CDR3 protein: CASSPPGTGSSYNEQFF. The CDR3 DNA sequence: TGCGCCAGCAGCCCGCCCGGGACAGGGTCCTCCTACAATGAGCAGTTCTTC.